The source of this TCR beta chain is a study of a mutant IDH1 vaccine in newly diagnosed glioma. Looking at the study overall: Investigators started vaccination 4-6 weeks after radiotherapy alone, or with temozolomide cycles. Prior therapy was radiotherapy, temozolomide, or both; most received both.

Profiling relied on immunoSEQ multiplex PCR, and the TCRdb table lists in-frame clones only, not all of them. The sample carries 55,000 to 65,000 clones, around 75% recorded once. Time point denoted: week 47, end of study. Topical imiquimod was applied with each vaccine dose, which held 300 ug of mutant IDH1 20-mer peptide. Each patient was administered eight vaccinations, scheduled in weeks 1, 3, 5, 7, 11, 15, 19 and 23. The donor cohort comprised cases of new WHO grade 3 or 4 IDH1-mutant, ATRX-lost astrocytoma. This clone was seen a single time. Antigen unknown. This CDR3 is built from 12 residues. Germline V gene lookup returns CDR1 SNHLY and CDR2 FYNNEI. Trimming removed 4 bases from V and 6 bases from J; junction bases left unmatched: 0.

This specimen was PBMCs, taken from a glioma patient whose treatment included an IDH1 peptide vaccine. This chain uses TRBV2 with TRBJ2-1, with TRBD2 matching 7 bases. The receptor was isolated from a man aged 45 to 65 with glioma. The CDR3 protein is CASSGLANEQFF. CDR3 nucleotide sequence: TGTGCCAGCAGTGGACTAGCCAATGAGCAGTTCTTC.